Included here is one T cell receptor (beta chain) sequence, with context. At one of its ends the junction is not consistent with the germline gene, which may arise from a read error. The same CDR3 is also encoded by other DNA sequences in this sample. Assay used: immunoSEQ multiplex PCR; TCRdb lists only in-frame clones, some missing. The sample records fewer than 95,000 clones, around four fifths being singletons. The germline V gene encodes CDR1 SNHLY and CDR2 FYNNEI. This CDR3 is built from 13 residues. This record comes from a study of control samples from healthy donors and cancer patients. The V gene is TRBV2, the J gene TRBJ2-2; perhaps D is TRBD1 or TRBD2 (5 bases each). The sequenced material came from blood. This sequence was found in a man aged 25 to 45 in good health. CDR3 sequence: CASSGDVTGELFF. CDR3 in DNA: TGTGCCAGCAGTGGGGACGTAACCGGGGAGCTATTTTTT. Full variable domain (remainder filled in from reference TRBV2 and TRBJ2-2): EPEVTQTPSHQVTQMGQEVILRCVPISNHLYFYWYRQILGQKVEFLVSFYNNEISEKSEIFDDQFSVERPDGSNFTLKIRSTKLEDSAMYFCASSGDVTGELFFGEGSRLTVL.